Below, 5 T cell receptor beta chains from the same sample are listed, as sequenced in a study of blood T cell repertoires in COVID-19. TCRdb's copy holds only in-frame clones and misses some; the assay was immunoSEQ multiplex PCR. The repertoire includes roughly 500,000 clones, roughly nine tenths of them detected once, and just over 8% sits in the top ten. Sample: PBMCs or T cells enriched from blood (not recorded which). The receptors derive from a woman aged 60 to 75 who had recovered from COVID-19.

The chain uses TRBV10-3 and TRBJ1-1, with D unclear. Germline loops: CDR1 ENHRY, CDR2 SYGVKD. There are 14 residues in the CDR3. The V end lost 8 bases, the J end lost 4 bases, and 17 bases lay between the germline ends. The CDR3, as DNA: TGTGCCATCCACCCGGCTCGGGAGGGCACTGAAGCTTTCTTT. It yields the protein CAIHPAREGTEAFF.

The chain has TRBV10-3 and TRBJ1-1; TRBD1 is a possible D gene (6 bases). The V end lost 6 bases, the J end lost 0 bases, and 26 bases lay between the germline ends. CDR3 length: 19 residues. Germline-derived CDR1 and CDR2 are ENHRY and SYGVKD. CDR3 bases: TGTGCCATCAGCTACACTACAGGGCTCACCCCCTTTCTGAACACTGAAGCTTTCTTT. The encoded protein is CAISYTTGLTPFLNTEAFF.

Note on this clone: Other DNA sequences in this specimen translate into the identical CDR3. The V call is TRBV7-9, the J call TRBJ2-7; 7 bases match TRBD1. Germline lookup yields CDR1 SEHNR and CDR2 FQNEAQ (reference sequence). Trimming took 3 bases from V and 6 from J; bases not matched to a gene: 8. The CDR3 covers 14 residues. CDR3 in DNA: TGTGCCAGCAGCTTTCGGACAGGCCGGGGCGAGCAGTACTTC. Protein sequence: CASSFRTGRGEQYF.

The rearrangement uses TRBV3-1 (or the pseudogene TRBV3-2) and TRBJ2-5, with 7 positions matching TRBD1. Germline loops: CDR1 LGHDT, CDR2 YNNKEL (reference sequence). V lost 4 bases, J lost 2 bases, and 10 bases stayed unmatched. CDR3 length: 16 amino acids. CDR3: CASSRARDSPQETQYF. CDR3 sequence (DNA): TGTGCCAGCAGCCGGGCCCGGGACAGTCCACAAGAGACCCAGTACTTC.

The rearrangement links TRBV5-1 to TRBJ1-3; a weak D match, TRBD1 (5 bases). The CDR3 totals 18 residues. V lost 0 bases and J 0 bases, leaving 16 bases between the germline ends. The germline CDR1 and CDR2 sequences are SGHRS and YFSETQ. The CDR3 is CASSLVGGRTSSGNTIYF. The CDR3 DNA is TGCGCCAGCAGCTTGGTCGGGGGACGGACGAGCTCTGGAAACACCATATATTTT. The full variable domain, completed using reference TRBV5-1 and TRBJ1-3, is KAGVTQTPRYLIKTRGQQVTLSCSPISGHRSVSWYQQTPGQGLQFLFEYFSETQRNKGNFPGRFSGRQFSNSRSEMNVSTLELGDSALYLCASSLVGGRTSSGNTIYFGEGSWLTVV.